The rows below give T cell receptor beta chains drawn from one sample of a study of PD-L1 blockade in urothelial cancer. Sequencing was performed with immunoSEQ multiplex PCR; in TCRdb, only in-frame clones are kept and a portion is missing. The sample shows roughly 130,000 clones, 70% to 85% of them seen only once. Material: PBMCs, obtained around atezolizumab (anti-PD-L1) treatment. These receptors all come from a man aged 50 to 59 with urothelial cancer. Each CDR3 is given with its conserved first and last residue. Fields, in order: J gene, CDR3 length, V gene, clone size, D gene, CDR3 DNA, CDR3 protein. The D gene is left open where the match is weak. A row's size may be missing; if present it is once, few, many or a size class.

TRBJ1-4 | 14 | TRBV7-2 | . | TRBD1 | TGTGCCAGCAGCTTAGAACGGGACAGAACTCCGCTGTTTTTT | CASSLERDRTPLFF
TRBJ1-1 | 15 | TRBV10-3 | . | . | TGTGCCATCAGTGGACAGGTGAAAATGAACACTGAAGCTTTCTTT | CAISGQVKMNTEAFF
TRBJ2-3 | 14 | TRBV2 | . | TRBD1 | TGTGCCAGCAGACCGGGACAGTACACAGATACGCAGTATTTT | CASRPGQYTDTQYF
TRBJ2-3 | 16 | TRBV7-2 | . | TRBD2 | TGTGCCAGCAGCTCTGCTAGCGGGAAAGGTACAGATACGCAGTATTTT | CASSSASGKGTDTQYF
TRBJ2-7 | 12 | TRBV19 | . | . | TGTGCCTTTCGGGCTAGCGACTACGAGCAGTACTTC | CAFRASDYEQYF
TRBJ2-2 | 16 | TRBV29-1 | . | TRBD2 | TGCAGCGTTGAAATTCTAGCGGGAACGAACACCGGGGAGCTGTTTTTT | CSVEILAGTNTGELFF
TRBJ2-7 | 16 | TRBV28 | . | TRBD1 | TGTGCCAGCAGTGGGGGGGCGGGGACAGGGGGCTACGAGCAGTACTTC | CASSGGAGTGGYEQYF
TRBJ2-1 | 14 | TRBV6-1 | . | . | TGTGCCAGCAGTTGGACGGGAGACTACAATGAGCAGTTCTTC | CASSWTGDYNEQFF
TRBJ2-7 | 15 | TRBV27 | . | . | TGTGCCAGCAGTTTAACCTATCGCCCCTCCTACGAGCAGTACTTC | CASSLTYRPSYEQYF
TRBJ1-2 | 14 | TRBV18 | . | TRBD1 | TGTGCCAGCTCACTAACAGGGGCCCACTATGGCTACACCTTC | CASSLTGAHYGYTF
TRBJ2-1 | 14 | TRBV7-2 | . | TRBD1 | TGTGCCAGCAGCGGCGACAGGGGACTGTTGGTAAGGTTCTTC | CASSGDRGLLVRFF
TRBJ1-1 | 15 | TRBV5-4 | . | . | TGTGCCAGCAGCTACCACAGTAAGTGGCACACTGAAGCTTTCTTT | CASSYHSKWHTEAFF
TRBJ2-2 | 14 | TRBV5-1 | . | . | TGCGCCAGCAGGGCCCGTCCCGACACCGGGGAGCTGTTTTTT | CASRARPDTGELFF
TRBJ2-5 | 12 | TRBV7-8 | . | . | TGTGCCAGCAGCTTAGTATCCGGGACTCACAACTTC | CASSLVSGTHNF
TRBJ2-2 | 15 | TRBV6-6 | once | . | TGTGCCAGCAGTTGGGTAGAGGCGGGGACCGGGGAGCTGTTTTTT | CASSWVEAGTGELFF
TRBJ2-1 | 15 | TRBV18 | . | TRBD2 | TGTGCCAGCTCACCAATAGCGGGAGCAGACAATGAGCAGTTCTTC | CASSPIAGADNEQFF
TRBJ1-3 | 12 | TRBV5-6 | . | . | TGTGCCAGCAGCGTACAGGGAAACACCATATATTTT | CASSVQGNTIYF
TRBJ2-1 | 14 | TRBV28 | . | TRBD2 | TGTGCCAGCAGAGGACTAGCGGGAGTTCTTGAGCAGTTCTTC | CASRGLAGVLEQFF
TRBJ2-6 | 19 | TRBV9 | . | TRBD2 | TGTGCCAGCAGCCAATTGGGACTAGCGGCCACTTCTGGGGCCAACGTCCTGACTTTC | CASSQLGLAATSGANVLTF
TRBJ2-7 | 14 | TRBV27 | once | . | TGTGCCAGCAGATCCGGGACTTTTCTTGGAGAGCAGTACTTC | CASRSGTFLGEQYF
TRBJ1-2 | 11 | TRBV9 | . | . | TGTGCCAGCAGCCGGGGGAGCGGCTACACCTTC | CASSRGSGYTF
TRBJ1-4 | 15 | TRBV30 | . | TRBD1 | TGTGCCTGGAGTGCAAGGACAGGGGGAAGTGAAAAACTGTTTTTT | CAWSARTGGSEKLFF
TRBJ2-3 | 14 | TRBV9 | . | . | TGTGCCAGCAGCGTAGTACCCGCCCCTACTACGCAGTATTTT | CASSVVPAPTTQYF
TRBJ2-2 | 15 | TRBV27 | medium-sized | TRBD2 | TGTGCCAGCAGAAGGACTAGCGGGTTGAGCGGGGAGCTGTTTTTT | CASRRTSGLSGELFF
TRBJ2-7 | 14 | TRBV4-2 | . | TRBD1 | TGTGCCAGCAGCCCGGGGACAGCCGACTACGAGCAGTACTTC | CASSPGTADYEQYF
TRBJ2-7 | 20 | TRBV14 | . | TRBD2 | TGTGCCAGCAGCCGTACGGGGCGACTAAGTTCAGCGGGGGACTCCTACGAGCAGTACTTC | CASSRTGRLSSAGDSYEQYF
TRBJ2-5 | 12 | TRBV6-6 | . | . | TGTGCCAGCAGTTACTTTCCGGAGACCCAGTACTTC | CASSYFPETQYF
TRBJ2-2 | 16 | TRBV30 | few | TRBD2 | TGTGCCTGGAGACCGCTAGCGGGATTTCTCGCCGGGGAGCTGTTTTTT | CAWRPLAGFLAGELFF
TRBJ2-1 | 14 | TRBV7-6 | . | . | TGTGCCAGTGGGGCGGGGAGCTCCTACAATGAGCAGTTCTTC | CASGAGSSYNEQFF
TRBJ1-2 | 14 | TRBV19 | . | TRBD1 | TGTGCCAGTACCAACAGGGGGCGATTAGTTGGCTACACCTTC | CASTNRGRLVGYTF
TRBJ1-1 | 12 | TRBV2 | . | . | TGTGCCAGCAGTGACAGGAACACTGAAGCTTTCTTT | CASSDRNTEAFF
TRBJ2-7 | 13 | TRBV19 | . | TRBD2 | TGTGCCAGTAGCCAGACTAGCGCCTACGAGCAGTACTTC | CASSQTSAYEQYF
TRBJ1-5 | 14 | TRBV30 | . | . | TGTGCCTGGAATAACGGGGGCGGGGGTCAGCCCCAGCATTTT | CAWNNGGGGQPQHF
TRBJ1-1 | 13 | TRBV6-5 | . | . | TGTGCCAGCAGTTACGCAGGGGTCACTGAAGCTTTCTTT | CASSYAGVTEAFF
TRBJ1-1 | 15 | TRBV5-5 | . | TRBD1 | TGTGCCAGCAGCAAAGGAGGGGGCGAAAGCACTGAAGCTTTCTTT | CASSKGGGESTEAFF
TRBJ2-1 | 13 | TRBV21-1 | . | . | TGTGCCAGCAACAGGACAGGGGTTCCTGAGCAGTTCTTC | CASNRTGVPEQFF
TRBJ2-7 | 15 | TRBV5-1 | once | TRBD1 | TGCGCCAGCAGCTTGGGACAGGGAATCTCCTACGAGCAGTACTTC | CASSLGQGISYEQYF
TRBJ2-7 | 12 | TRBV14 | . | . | TGTGCCAGCAGCCGCACTGGTTACGAGCAGTACTTC | CASSRTGYEQYF
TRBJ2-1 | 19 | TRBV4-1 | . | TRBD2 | TGCGCCAGCAGCCAACTGGGACTAGCGGACGGAAGGACCTACAATGAGCAGTTCTTC | CASSQLGLADGRTYNEQFF
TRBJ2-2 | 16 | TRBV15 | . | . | TGTGCCACCAGCAGAGAAAGGACAGAGAACACCGGGGAGCTGTTTTTT | CATSRERTENTGELFF
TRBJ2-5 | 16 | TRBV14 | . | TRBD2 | TGTGCCAGCAGTCCTGGATTGGGGGGGATCGGGGAGACCCAGTACTTC | CASSPGLGGIGETQYF
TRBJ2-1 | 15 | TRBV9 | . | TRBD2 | TGTGCCAGCAGCTACGGACTAGCGGGAACGGATGAGCAGTTCTTC | CASSYGLAGTDEQFF
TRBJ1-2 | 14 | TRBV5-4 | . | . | TGTGCCAGCAGCTTCCTGGGGGGTACCTATGGCTACACCTTC | CASSFLGGTYGYTF
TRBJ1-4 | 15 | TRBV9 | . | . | TGTGCCAGCAGCGATGCGACAGGACCAAATGAAAAACTGTTTTTT | CASSDATGPNEKLFF
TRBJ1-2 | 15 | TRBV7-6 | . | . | TGTGCCAGCAGCCCCCAAAAGGGGCTGGACTATGGCTACACCTTC | CASSPQKGLDYGYTF
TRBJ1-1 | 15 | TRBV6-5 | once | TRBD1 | TGTGCCAGCAGTTATCGGGACAGGGGTTACACTGAAGCTTTCTTT | CASSYRDRGYTEAFF
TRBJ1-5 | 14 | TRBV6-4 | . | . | TGTGCCAGCAGTGAGGGGGGGGCTGGTCAGCCCCAGCATTTT | CASSEGGAGQPQHF
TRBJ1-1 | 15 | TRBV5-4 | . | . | TGTGCCAGCAGCTTCAGAAACCTCATGAACACTGAAGCTTTCTTT | CASSFRNLMNTEAFF
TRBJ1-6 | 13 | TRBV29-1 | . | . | TGCAGCGCTCGTACAGGGTCCCGTTCACCCCTCCACTTT | CSARTGSRSPLHF